Listed below are T cell receptor beta chains from one sample, sequenced in a study of T cells in Graves' hyperthyroidism and ophthalmopathy. TCRdb passed the multiplex PCR reads through MiXCR, listing each CDR3 protein once. This sample has around 500,000 distinct CDR3 sequences, with 22% found just once. The sequenced sample was blood. These TCRs come from a woman aged 70 to 79 with Graves' ophthalmopathy. The CDR3 runs from the conserved cysteine through the conserved F or W. D genes are given only for firm matches. Where a row states a size, it is once, few, many or the class of an expanded clone; other rows omit it.

V gene: TRBV27; CDR3 length: 15; clone size: .; D gene: .; J gene: TRBJ1-4; CDR3 DNA: TGTGCCAGCAGGCCTCTTCAGTACACTAATGAAAAACTGTTTTTT; CDR3 protein: CASRPLQYTNEKLFF
V gene: TRBV28; CDR3 length: 14; clone size: many; D gene: TRBD1; J gene: TRBJ2-5; CDR3 DNA: TGTGCCAGCTCAACAGGGGGCCGTTTAGAGACCCAGTACTTC; CDR3 protein: CASSTGGRLETQYF
V gene: TRBV9; CDR3 length: 16; clone size: .; D gene: TRBD1; J gene: TRBJ2-3; CDR3 DNA: TGTGCCAGCAGCGTAGCAGGGGGCGATTCCACAGATACGCAGTATTTT; CDR3 protein: CASSVAGGDSTDTQYF
V gene: TRBV7-2; CDR3 length: 14; clone size: few; D gene: .; J gene: TRBJ2-3; CDR3 DNA: TGTGCCAGCAGCTTACCCCTCGGATTTCATACGCAGTATTTT; CDR3 protein: CASSLPLGFHTQYF
V gene: TRBV6-1; CDR3 length: 13; clone size: few; D gene: TRBD1; J gene: TRBJ2-7; CDR3 DNA: TGTGCCAGCAGCCTACGGACAGGTCTCGAGCAGTACTTC; CDR3 protein: CASSLRTGLEQYF
V gene: TRBV28; CDR3 length: 13; clone size: many; D gene: TRBD1; J gene: TRBJ1-1; CDR3 DNA: TGTGCCAGCAACCTACAGGGGTCCACTGAAGCTTTCTTT; CDR3 protein: CASNLQGSTEAFF
V gene: TRBV19; CDR3 length: 14; clone size: .; D gene: TRBD2; J gene: TRBJ2-2; CDR3 DNA: TGTGCCAGTAGATCAGCGGGAGCCGCCGGGGAGCTGTTTTTT; CDR3 protein: CASRSAGAAGELFF
V gene: TRBV7-2; CDR3 length: 14; clone size: many; D gene: .; J gene: TRBJ1-1; CDR3 DNA: TGTGCCAGCAGCTTCGGCAGAAGGAACACTGAAGCTTTCTTT; CDR3 protein: CASSFGRRNTEAFF
V gene: TRBV3-1; CDR3 length: 16; clone size: .; D gene: TRBD2; J gene: TRBJ2-1; CDR3 DNA: TGTGCCAGCAGCCAAGAACTAGCGGGAGCGTCCAATGAGCAGTTCTTC; CDR3 protein: CASSQELAGASNEQFF
V gene: TRBV20-1; CDR3 length: 15; clone size: few; D gene: TRBD2; J gene: TRBJ2-5; CDR3 DNA: TGCAGTGCAATGTTAGCGGGATCGTCGGAAGAGACCCAGTACTTC; CDR3 protein: CSAMLAGSSEETQYF
V gene: TRBV7-2; CDR3 length: 14; clone size: many; D gene: .; J gene: TRBJ1-1; CDR3 DNA: TGTGCCAGCAGCTTATTTAGTTCGAACACTGAAGCTTTCTTT; CDR3 protein: CASSLFSSNTEAFF
V gene: TRBV28; CDR3 length: 14; clone size: few; D gene: TRBD2; J gene: TRBJ2-3; CDR3 DNA: TGTGCCAGCAGTTCTAGCGGGGACACAGATACGCAGTATTTT; CDR3 protein: CASSSSGDTDTQYF
V gene: TRBV19; CDR3 length: 13; clone size: .; D gene: .; J gene: TRBJ2-1; CDR3 DNA: TGTGCCAGTAGTATTTCGTCGGGCAATGAGCAGTTCTTC; CDR3 protein: CASSISSGNEQFF
V gene: TRBV30; CDR3 length: 14; clone size: .; D gene: .; J gene: TRBJ2-1; CDR3 DNA: TGTGCCTGCACACGGGACCACTCCTACAATGAGCAGTTCTTC; CDR3 protein: CACTRDHSYNEQFF
V gene: TRBV10-3; CDR3 length: 19; clone size: many; D gene: .; J gene: TRBJ2-1; CDR3 DNA: TGTGCCATCAGTGAGCGCGACAAACCGACCTACGGTACCTACAATGAGCAGTTCTTC; CDR3 protein: CAISERDKPTYGTYNEQFF
V gene: TRBV6-5; CDR3 length: 16; clone size: .; D gene: TRBD1; J gene: TRBJ1-5; CDR3 DNA: TGTGCCAGCAGTTACTCAGACAGGGGGATCAATCAGCCCCAGCATTTT; CDR3 protein: CASSYSDRGINQPQHF
V gene: TRBV18; CDR3 length: 13; clone size: few; D gene: .; J gene: TRBJ2-5; CDR3 DNA: TGTGCCAGCTCACCACCTCTCCAAGAGACCCAGTACTTC; CDR3 protein: CASSPPLQETQYF
V gene: TRBV5-1; CDR3 length: 14; clone size: once; D gene: .; J gene: TRBJ1-2; CDR3 DNA: TGCGCCAGCAGCATTTCGGACGGCAACTATGGCTACACCTTC; CDR3 protein: CASSISDGNYGYTF
V gene: TRBV2; CDR3 length: 14; clone size: many; D gene: .; J gene: TRBJ1-1; CDR3 DNA: TGTGCCAGCAGTGAGGGCAGGGTAAAGGCTGAAGCTTTCTTT; CDR3 protein: CASSEGRVKAEAFF
V gene: TRBV28; CDR3 length: 14; clone size: .; D gene: .; J gene: TRBJ1-6; CDR3 DNA: TGTGCCAGCAGAACTGGACGGACTAATTCACCCCTCCACTTT; CDR3 protein: CASRTGRTNSPLHF
V gene: TRBV28; CDR3 length: 16; clone size: .; D gene: TRBD2; J gene: TRBJ2-1; CDR3 DNA: TGTGCCAGCCCCCCGGGGGGCGGGAGGAACTACAATGAGCAGTTCTTC; CDR3 protein: CASPPGGGRNYNEQFF
V gene: TRBV4-3; CDR3 length: 15; clone size: .; D gene: .; J gene: TRBJ2-3; CDR3 DNA: TGCGCCAGCAGTCAAGATGGGTTGAAGGCAGATACGCAGTATTTT; CDR3 protein: CASSQDGLKADTQYF
V gene: TRBV24-1; CDR3 length: 14; clone size: .; D gene: .; J gene: TRBJ2-1; CDR3 DNA: TGTGCCACCAGTGACCCCGGGGGGCGAAATGAGCAGTTCTTC; CDR3 protein: CATSDPGGRNEQFF
V gene: TRBV28; CDR3 length: 13; clone size: .; D gene: TRBD1; J gene: TRBJ2-5; CDR3 DNA: TGTGCCAGCAAACAGGGGGCGGGGGAGACCCAGTACTTC; CDR3 protein: CASKQGAGETQYF
V gene: TRBV6-6; CDR3 length: 17; clone size: many; D gene: TRBD1; J gene: TRBJ2-2; CDR3 DNA: TGTGCCAGCAGTTACTCTGGACAGGGAGCGAACACCGGGGAGCTGTTTTTT; CDR3 protein: CASSYSGQGANTGELFF
V gene: TRBV2; CDR3 length: 14; clone size: few; D gene: .; J gene: TRBJ1-2; CDR3 DNA: TGTGCCACCAGTGACCTGACCCAAGTTCAAGGCTACACCTTC; CDR3 protein: CATSDLTQVQGYTF
V gene: TRBV7-2; CDR3 length: 15; clone size: few; D gene: TRBD2; J gene: TRBJ2-7; CDR3 DNA: TGTGCCAGCAGCTTAACGGGAGGGTATCCCTACGAGCAGTACTTC; CDR3 protein: CASSLTGGYPYEQYF
V gene: TRBV20-1; CDR3 length: 13; clone size: .; D gene: .; J gene: TRBJ1-1; CDR3 DNA: TGCAGTGCTGTCAGACCGGGGGGCACTGAAACTTTCTTT; CDR3 protein: CSAVRPGGTETFF
V gene: TRBV20-1; CDR3 length: 15; clone size: many; D gene: TRBD1; J gene: TRBJ2-5; CDR3 DNA: TGCAGTGCTATCTCCGGGACAGGGGCGGGGGAGACCCAGTACTTC; CDR3 protein: CSAISGTGAGETQYF
V gene: TRBV19; CDR3 length: 15; clone size: few; D gene: TRBD2; J gene: TRBJ2-1; CDR3 DNA: TGTGCCAGTAGTTCAACGGGACTAGCGGGAAATGAGCAGTTCTTC; CDR3 protein: CASSSTGLAGNEQFF
V gene: TRBV6-5; CDR3 length: 14; clone size: few; D gene: .; J gene: TRBJ2-2; CDR3 DNA: TGTGCCAGCAGTTACCAACGGAACACCGGGGAGCTGTTTTTT; CDR3 protein: CASSYQRNTGELFF
V gene: TRBV20-1; CDR3 length: 13; clone size: once; D gene: .; J gene: TRBJ1-1; CDR3 DNA: TGCAGTGCCCCCAGACAGATGAACACTGAAGCTTTCTTT; CDR3 protein: CSAPRQMNTEAFF
V gene: TRBV9; CDR3 length: 14; clone size: .; D gene: .; J gene: TRBJ1-1; CDR3 DNA: TGTGCCAGCAGCGTAGATACAACAAAGGATGAAGCTTTCTTT; CDR3 protein: CASSVDTTKDEAFF
V gene: TRBV5-1; CDR3 length: 14; clone size: few; D gene: .; J gene: TRBJ1-2; CDR3 DNA: TGCGCCAGCAGCTTGGACAGTGCTGCCCCTGGCTACACCTTC; CDR3 protein: CASSLDSAAPGYTF
V gene: TRBV20-1; CDR3 length: 12; clone size: .; D gene: .; J gene: TRBJ2-7; CDR3 DNA: TGCAGTGCTAGAGTAACTAGCTACGAGCAGTACTTC; CDR3 protein: CSARVTSYEQYF
V gene: TRBV9; CDR3 length: 14; clone size: .; D gene: TRBD1; J gene: TRBJ1-1; CDR3 DNA: TGTGCCAGCAGCGGGGATACAGGGGTCGAGGTGGCTTTCTTT; CDR3 protein: CASSGDTGVEVAFF
V gene: TRBV28; CDR3 length: 16; clone size: .; D gene: TRBD1; J gene: TRBJ2-4; CDR3 DNA: TGTGCCAGCAGTGACAGGGGGATGATTGCCAAAAACATTCAGTACTTC; CDR3 protein: CASSDRGMIAKNIQYF
V gene: TRBV7-9; CDR3 length: 15; clone size: few; D gene: TRBD1; J gene: TRBJ2-1; CDR3 DNA: TGTGCCAGCAGCCCAGGGACAGGGCTGGACAATGAGCAGTTCTTC; CDR3 protein: CASSPGTGLDNEQFF
V gene: TRBV6-1; CDR3 length: 15; clone size: many; D gene: TRBD1; J gene: TRBJ2-7; CDR3 DNA: TGTGCCAGCAGTTCTCACGCCGGACAGGGGTACGAGCAGTACTTC; CDR3 protein: CASSSHAGQGYEQYF
V gene: TRBV28; CDR3 length: 12; clone size: many; D gene: .; J gene: TRBJ1-2; CDR3 DNA: TGTGCCAGCAGGGACAGCCTCTATGGCTACACCTTC; CDR3 protein: CASRDSLYGYTF
V gene: TRBV6-5; CDR3 length: 13; clone size: .; D gene: .; J gene: TRBJ2-7; CDR3 DNA: TGTGCCAGCAGTTACAGGGACGCGGGGGAGCAGTACTTC; CDR3 protein: CASSYRDAGEQYF
V gene: TRBV19; CDR3 length: 15; clone size: .; D gene: .; J gene: TRBJ1-4; CDR3 DNA: TGTGCCAGTAGTACCCAGGATGCAACTAATGAAAAACTGTTTTTT; CDR3 protein: CASSTQDATNEKLFF
V gene: TRBV28; CDR3 length: 13; clone size: .; D gene: .; J gene: TRBJ2-3; CDR3 DNA: TGTGCCAGCATGGAGGGTAACACAGATACGCAGTATTTT; CDR3 protein: CASMEGNTDTQYF
V gene: TRBV7-9; CDR3 length: 15; clone size: few; D gene: .; J gene: TRBJ2-7; CDR3 DNA: TGTGCCAGCAGCTCCCGGGACGGTACTCCTAACGAGCAGTACTTC; CDR3 protein: CASSSRDGTPNEQYF
V gene: TRBV24-1; CDR3 length: 15; clone size: few; D gene: TRBD2; J gene: TRBJ2-1; CDR3 DNA: TGTGCCACCAGTTCCGGGACTAGCTCCTACAATGAGCAGTTCTTC; CDR3 protein: CATSSGTSSYNEQFF
V gene: TRBV19; CDR3 length: 15; clone size: .; D gene: .; J gene: TRBJ1-1; CDR3 DNA: TGTGCCAGTAAGGAATCTGCCCTACTGAACACTGAAGCTTTCTTT; CDR3 protein: CASKESALLNTEAFF
V gene: TRBV29-1; CDR3 length: 12; clone size: .; D gene: .; J gene: TRBJ2-3; CDR3 DNA: TGCAGCGTTGAGGTTAGCACAGATACGCAGTATTTT; CDR3 protein: CSVEVSTDTQYF
V gene: TRBV7-8; CDR3 length: 14; clone size: few; D gene: TRBD1; J gene: TRBJ1-2; CDR3 DNA: TGTGCCAGCAGCCCGGACAGGGGGACCTATGGCTACGCCTTC; CDR3 protein: CASSPDRGTYGYAF
V gene: TRBV2; CDR3 length: 14; clone size: many; D gene: TRBD1; J gene: TRBJ2-5; CDR3 DNA: TGTGCCAGCAGTGGGACAGGGTCAGGGGAGACCCAGTACTTC; CDR3 protein: CASSGTGSGETQYF
V gene: TRBV10-1; CDR3 length: 13; clone size: .; D gene: .; J gene: TRBJ1-6; CDR3 DNA: TGCGCCAGCAGTGAGGGACAGTATTCACCCCTCCACTTT; CDR3 protein: CASSEGQYSPLHF
V gene: TRBV2; CDR3 length: 13; clone size: many; D gene: .; J gene: TRBJ1-2; CDR3 DNA: TGTGCCAGCAGTGAGGACACTAACTATGGCTACACCTTC; CDR3 protein: CASSEDTNYGYTF
V gene: TRBV6-1; CDR3 length: 14; clone size: .; D gene: .; J gene: TRBJ2-5; CDR3 DNA: TGCGCCAGCAGTGAGTCGTCAGGTCAAGAGACCCAGTACTTC; CDR3 protein: CASSESSGQETQYF
V gene: TRBV2; CDR3 length: 13; clone size: few; D gene: .; J gene: TRBJ2-1; CDR3 DNA: TGTGCCAGCACCCTGACGGCCTACAATGAGCAGTTCTTC; CDR3 protein: CASTLTAYNEQFF